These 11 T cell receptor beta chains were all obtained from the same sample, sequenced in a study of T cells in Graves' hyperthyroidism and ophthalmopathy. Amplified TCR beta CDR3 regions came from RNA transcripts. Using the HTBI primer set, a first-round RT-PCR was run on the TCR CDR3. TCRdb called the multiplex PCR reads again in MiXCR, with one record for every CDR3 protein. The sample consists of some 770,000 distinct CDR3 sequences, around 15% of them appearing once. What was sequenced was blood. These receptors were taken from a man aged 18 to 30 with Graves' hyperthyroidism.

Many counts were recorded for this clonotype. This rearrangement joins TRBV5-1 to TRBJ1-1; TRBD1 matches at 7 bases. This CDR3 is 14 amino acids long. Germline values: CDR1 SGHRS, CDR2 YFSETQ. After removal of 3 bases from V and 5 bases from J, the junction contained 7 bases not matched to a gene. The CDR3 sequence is CASSSQGGGTEAFF. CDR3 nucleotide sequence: TGCGCCAGCAGCTCTCAGGGGGGTGGTACTGAAGCTTTCTTT.

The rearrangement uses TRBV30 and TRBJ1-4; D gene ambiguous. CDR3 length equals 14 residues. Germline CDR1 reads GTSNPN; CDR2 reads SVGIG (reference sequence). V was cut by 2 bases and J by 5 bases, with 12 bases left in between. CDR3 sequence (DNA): TGTGCCTGGAGTATGGTGGGGAGAAATGAAAAACTGTTTTTT. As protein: CAWSMVGRNEKLFF.

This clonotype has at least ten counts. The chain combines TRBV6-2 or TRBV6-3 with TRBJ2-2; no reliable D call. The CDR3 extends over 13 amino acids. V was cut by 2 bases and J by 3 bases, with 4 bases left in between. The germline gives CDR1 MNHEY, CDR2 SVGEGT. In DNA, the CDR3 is TGTGCCAGCAGTTACAGGGACACCGGGGAGCTGTTTTTT. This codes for CASSYRDTGELFF.

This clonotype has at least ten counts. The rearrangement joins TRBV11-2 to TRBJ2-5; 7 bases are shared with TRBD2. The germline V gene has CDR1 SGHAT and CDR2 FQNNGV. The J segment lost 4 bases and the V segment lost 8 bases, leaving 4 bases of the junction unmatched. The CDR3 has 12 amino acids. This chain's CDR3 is CASRGLVETQYF. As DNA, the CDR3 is TGTGCCAGCCGCGGACTAGTAGAGACCCAGTACTTC.

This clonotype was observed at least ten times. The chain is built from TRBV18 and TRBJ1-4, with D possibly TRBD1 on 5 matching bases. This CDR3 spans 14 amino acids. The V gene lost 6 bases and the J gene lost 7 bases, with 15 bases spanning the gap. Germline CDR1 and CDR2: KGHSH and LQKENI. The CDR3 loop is CASSLDSSPEKLFF. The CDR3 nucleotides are TGTGCCAGCTCGCTCGACAGCTCACCTGAAAAACTGTTTTTT.

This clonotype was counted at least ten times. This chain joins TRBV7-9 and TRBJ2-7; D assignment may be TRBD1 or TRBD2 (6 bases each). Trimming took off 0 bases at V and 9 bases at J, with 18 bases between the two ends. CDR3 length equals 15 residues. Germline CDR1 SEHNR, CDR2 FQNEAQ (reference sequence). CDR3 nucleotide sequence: TGTGCCAGCAGCTTAGCGCGGGGACAAATAACAGCGCAGTACTTC. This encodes CASSLARGQITAQYF.

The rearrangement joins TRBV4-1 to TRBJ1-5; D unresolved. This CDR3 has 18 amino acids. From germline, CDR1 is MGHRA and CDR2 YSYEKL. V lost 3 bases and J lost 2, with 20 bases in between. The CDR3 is CASSHPDSSQRGNQPQHF. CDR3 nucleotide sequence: TGCGCCAGCAGCCATCCGGACTCTTCTCAACGCGGCAATCAGCCCCAGCATTTT.

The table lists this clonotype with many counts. Here the CDR3 reads CASSARQGSIEQFF. CDR3 nucleotide sequence: TGTGCCAGCAGCGCGCGACAGGGGTCCATTGAGCAGTTCTTC. V gene TRBV7-6 combines with J gene TRBJ2-1; 8 bases line up with TRBD1. The CDR3 has 14 amino acids. J gave up 9 bases and V 5 bases, and 9 bases lay outside the gene matches. CDR1 SGHVS and CDR2 FNYEAQ come from the germline V gene.

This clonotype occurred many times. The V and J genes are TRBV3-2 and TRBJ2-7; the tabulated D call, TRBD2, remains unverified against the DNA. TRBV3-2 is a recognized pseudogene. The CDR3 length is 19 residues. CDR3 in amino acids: CASSQDLAGGPSDDYEQYF. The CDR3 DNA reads TGTGCCAGCAGCCAAGATTTAGCGGGAGGGCCCTCGGATGACTACGAGCAGTACTTC.

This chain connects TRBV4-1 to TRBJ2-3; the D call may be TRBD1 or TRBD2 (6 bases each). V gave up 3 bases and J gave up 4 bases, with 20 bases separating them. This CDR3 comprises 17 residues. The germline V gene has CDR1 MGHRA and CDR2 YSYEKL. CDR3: CASSHPPRGALSDTQYF. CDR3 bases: TGCGCCAGCAGCCACCCCCCGAGGGGGGCCCTCTCAGATACGCAGTATTTT.

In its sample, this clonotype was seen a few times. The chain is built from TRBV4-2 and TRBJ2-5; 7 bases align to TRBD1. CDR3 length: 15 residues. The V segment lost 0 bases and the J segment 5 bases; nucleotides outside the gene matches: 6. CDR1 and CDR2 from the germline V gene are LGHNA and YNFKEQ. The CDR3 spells CASSQDLGGKETQYF. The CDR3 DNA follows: TGTGCCAGCAGCCAAGATTTAGGGGGCAAGGAGACCCAGTACTTC.